This paragraph reports one T cell receptor beta chain. No antigen is known for it. The sample belongs to a study of vaccination and CD4 T cells after COVID-19. Turning to the study itself: Convalescent individuals exhibited SARS-CoV-2 positivity on nasal swab PCR, with fewer than ten mild and one severe presentation. Cultures serving as controls received a peptide pool (CEFX or HIV-1 Nef) or no peptide.

Stated treatment: roughly ten-day PBMC culture with coronavirus spike peptide pools or control peptides (ViraFEST assay). CD4+ T cells that had been cultured provided DNA sequenced with the Oncomine TCR Beta short-read assay. Each CDR3 protein is one row after TCRdb ran MiXCR on the PCR reads. The profile shows fewer than 12,000 distinct CDR3 sequences, roughly two fifths of them singletons. The germline gives CDR1 MGHRA, CDR2 YSYEKL. This CDR3 comprises 15 residues. The V and J ends lost 3 bases and 8 bases respectively, with 17 bases between them. The receptor was derived from a human donor who had recovered from COVID-19. What was sequenced was CD4+ T cells from blood, cultured in vitro. The chain employs TRBV4-1 and TRBJ2-1; no firm D call. The CDR3 DNA follows: TGCGCCAGCAGCCAGCGCCCAAGCTCCTCGGATGAGCAGTTCTTC. Amino acid sequence: CASSQRPSSSDEQFF.